This is a list of T cell receptor beta chains from one sample in a study of blood T cell repertoires in COVID-19. Clones were sequenced by immunoSEQ multiplex PCR, and TCRdb holds only the in-frame ones, with some missing. The sample lists 300,000 to 350,000 clones; around 89% were seen once. Sequences were obtained from PBMCs or T cells enriched from blood (not recorded which). The receptors were gathered from a woman under 30 with acute COVID-19. CDR3s include the opening cysteine and the closing phenylalanine or tryptophan. A D gene is named only where the DNA matches it firmly. Clone size is given for some rows only: seen once, a few or many times, or a class if the clone is expanded.

J,size,D,V,DNA,CDR3
TRBJ2-7,NA,TRBD2,TRBV2,TGTGCCAGCAGTGTCGCGGCGGGAGGGCTGGAGCAGTACTTC,CASSVAAGGLEQYF
TRBJ1-1,once,NA,TRBV11-3,TGTGCCAGCAGCTTACATTTGCGTGAGAACACTGAAGCTTTCTTT,CASSLHLRENTEAFF
TRBJ1-6,NA,TRBD1,TRBV28,TGTGCCAGCAGTTTAGCCCGCACCTATCTTCCGGGACAGGATAATTCACCCCTCCACTTT,CASSLARTYLPGQDNSPLHF
TRBJ2-5,NA,TRBD1,TRBV6-5,TGTGCCAGCAGTTACGGGACAGCCCAAGAGACCCAGTACTTC,CASSYGTAQETQYF
TRBJ1-1,once,NA,TRBV9,TGTGCCAGCAGCGTATCCACGAGTACAGGGATCAAGGGAGCTGAAGCTTTCTTT,CASSVSTSTGIKGAEAFF
TRBJ1-2,NA,NA,TRBV14,TGTGCCAGCAGCCCAAAGACAGCTCGTTTGAATGGCTACACCTTC,CASSPKTARLNGYTF
TRBJ1-2,NA,TRBD1,TRBV7-9,TGTGCCAGCAGCGCAGGGGGCTATGGCTACACCTTC,CASSAGGYGYTF
TRBJ2-5,once,TRBD2,TRBV7-9,TGTGCCAGCAGCTTAACCGGACTAGTGTTCATGAGGAGCCAAGAGACCCAGTACTTC,CASSLTGLVFMRSQETQYF
TRBJ2-6,NA,NA,TRBV5-5,TGTGCCAGCAGGCAGACAGGCTCTGGGGCCAACGTCCTGACTTTC,CASRQTGSGANVLTF
TRBJ1-1,NA,NA,TRBV6-1,TGTGCCAGCAGTGAACAGGTTGGGGCTTTCTTT,CASSEQVGAFF
TRBJ1-1,NA,NA,TRBV6-5,TGTGCCAGCAGTTACACAGTGAACACTGAAGCTTTCTTT,CASSYTVNTEAFF
TRBJ1-6,NA,NA,TRBV9,TGTGCCAGCAGCGGAAGAGCCTCAAATTCACCCCTCCACTTT,CASSGRASNSPLHF
TRBJ2-2,NA,TRBD1,TRBV28,TGTGCCAGCAGTATGACAGGGGGAAGCGGGGAGCTGTTTTTT,CASSMTGGSGELFF
TRBJ2-1,NA,TRBD2,TRBV3-1/TRBV3-2,TGTGCCAGCAGCACCCGAAGACTAGCGGCTCTCGGGGGGGATGAGCAGTTCTTC,CASSTRRLAALGGDEQFF
TRBJ2-7,NA,NA,TRBV25-1,TGTGCCAGCAGTCCCCCCCAGGGTTTAGGCTACGAGCAGTACTTC,CASSPPQGLGYEQYF
TRBJ2-5,NA,NA,TRBV7-2,TGTGCCAGCAGCTTCAGCAGGGGAGAGACCCAGTACTTC,CASSFSRGETQYF
TRBJ2-7,once,NA,TRBV13,TGTGCCAGCAGCTCCAGGGTCTCCTCCTACGAGCAGTACTTC,CASSSRVSSYEQYF
TRBJ2-3,NA,NA,TRBV5-1,TGCGCCAGCAGCTTGGCCAGCGAGCGCACAGATACGCAGTATTTT,CASSLASERTDTQYF
TRBJ1-2,NA,NA,TRBV9,TGTGCCAGCAGCGTCCCAGGGGCGGATGGCTACACCTTC,CASSVPGADGYTF
TRBJ2-5,NA,NA,TRBV2,TGTGCCAGCAGTATGGACTTGAGGGAGACCCAGTACTTC,CASSMDLRETQYF
TRBJ1-1,NA,NA,TRBV29-1,TGCAGCGTTTACAGGCCCTTGAACACTGAAGCTTTCTTT,CSVYRPLNTEAFF
TRBJ2-1,once,NA,TRBV20-1,TGCAGTGCTAGTCGTCCCTACAGTAACTATGAGCAGTTCTTC,CSASRPYSNYEQFF
TRBJ1-2,NA,NA,TRBV11-3,TGTGCCAGCAGCTTAGCCCCTCAGGGAATTTACTATGGCTACACCTTC,CASSLAPQGIYYGYTF
TRBJ1-1,NA,NA,TRBV7-9,TGTGCCAGCAGCTTTGGAACGCTACTAGGGAACACTGAAGCTTTCTTT,CASSFGTLLGNTEAFF
TRBJ2-2,NA,TRBD2,TRBV5-1,TGCGCCAGCAGCTTGGTCGGGACCGGGGGGACCGGGGAGCTGTTTTTT,CASSLVGTGGTGELFF
TRBJ1-5,NA,NA,TRBV3-1/TRBV3-2,TGTGCCAGCAGCCAGGGCCCGAACAATCAGCCCCAGCATTTT,CASSQGPNNQPQHF
TRBJ2-3,NA,TRBD2,TRBV6-5,TGTGCCAGCAGTTACGACGGGAGGGCGTTAGGGACGCAGTATTTT,CASSYDGRALGTQYF
TRBJ2-5,NA,NA,TRBV12-3/TRBV12-4,TGTGCCAGCAGTTTTCTTAATCAAGAGACCCAGTACTTC,CASSFLNQETQYF
TRBJ1-2,NA,TRBD1,TRBV6-5,TGTGCCAGCAGTTATAAGGGGGCCGGCTATGGCTACACCTTC,CASSYKGAGYGYTF
TRBJ1-5,NA,NA,TRBV30,TGTGCCTGGAACCAGGGCAATCAGCCCCAGCATTTT,CAWNQGNQPQHF
TRBJ1-3,NA,NA,TRBV6-5,TGTGCCAGCACCACGGGGTCTGGAAACACCATATATTTT,CASTTGSGNTIYF
TRBJ2-7,NA,NA,TRBV25-1,TGTGCCAGCAGTGTCCGGGATGAAGGCCACTACGAGCAGTACTTC,CASSVRDEGHYEQYF
TRBJ1-1,few,NA,TRBV6-5,TGTGCCAGCAGTTCCGTGAACACTGAAGCTTTCTTT,CASSSVNTEAFF
TRBJ2-1,NA,TRBD2,TRBV27,TGTGCCAGCAGTGGACTGGGGACTAGCGTTTACAATGAGCAGTTCTTC,CASSGLGTSVYNEQFF
TRBJ2-7,NA,TRBD1,TRBV18,TGTGCCAGCTCACCGGCTGGGACAGGGAACTACGAGCAGTACTTC,CASSPAGTGNYEQYF
TRBJ2-7,NA,NA,TRBV6-5,TGTGCCAGCAGATTAGGAGCAGTTTCCTACGAGCAGTACTTC,CASRLGAVSYEQYF
TRBJ1-2,NA,NA,TRBV28,TGTGCCAGCAGTTTAGGGAGTTCTAACTATGGCTACACCTTC,CASSLGSSNYGYTF
TRBJ1-5,NA,NA,TRBV2,TGTGCCAGCAGGGGGGACGGGGGATCAGATCAGCCCCAGCATTTT,CASRGDGGSDQPQHF
TRBJ2-5,NA,TRBD2,TRBV30,TGTGCCTGGGGGACTAGCTCGGAGACCCAGTACTTC,CAWGTSSETQYF